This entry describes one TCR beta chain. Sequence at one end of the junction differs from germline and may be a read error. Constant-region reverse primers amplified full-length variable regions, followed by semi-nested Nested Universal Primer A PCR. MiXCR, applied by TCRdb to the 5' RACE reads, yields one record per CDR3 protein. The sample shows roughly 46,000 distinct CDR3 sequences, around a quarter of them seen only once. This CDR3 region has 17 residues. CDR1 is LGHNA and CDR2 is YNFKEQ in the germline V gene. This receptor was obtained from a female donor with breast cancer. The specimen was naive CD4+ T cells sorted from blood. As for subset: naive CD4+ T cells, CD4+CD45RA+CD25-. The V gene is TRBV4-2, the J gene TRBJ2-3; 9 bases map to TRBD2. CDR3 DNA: TGTGTCAGCAGCCCTTTTGACTCGGGCGGGGGGGCAGATACGCAGTATTTT. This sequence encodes CVSSPFDSGGGADTQYF.